This T cell receptor (beta chain) originates from a study of beta chain features in type 1 diabetes. Findings and caveats of the study: Moderately but significantly shorter TCRB CDR3s were found in Type 1 diabetes patients in all four CD4+ subsets. Relative to healthy donors, patients appeared to have naive, central memory and Treg TCRB repertoires that were more similar.

Germline-derived CDR1 and CDR2 are MNHEY and SMNVEV (reference sequence). V shed 2 bases and J shed 3 bases, with 11 bases lying between them. The CDR3 has 14 residues. CD45RO/CCR7/CD25/CD127/CD95/CD27 sorting isolated CD4+ naive, central memory, regulatory and stem cell-like memory cells. Reverse transcription of all isolated RNA meant that expressed TCRB transcripts were sequenced. Produced via immunoSEQ multiplex PCR; TCRdb's table is partial and in-frame only. The table shows some 700,000 clones, with about an eighth occurring only once. This clone showed up just a few times. The antigen remains undetermined.

This TCR derives from a man between 18 and 35 years old with type 1 diabetes. The sequencing sample was made of naive CD4+ T cells from blood. V and J are TRBV27 and TRBJ2-7; perhaps TRBD2 as D (5 bases). CDR3: CASSLEHGIYEQYF. The CDR3 DNA is TGTGCCAGCAGTTTAGAGCACGGGATCTACGAGCAGTACTTC.